Shown below are 14 T cell receptor beta chains from a single sample sequenced in a study of blood T cell repertoires in COVID-19. Data came from immunoSEQ multiplex PCR; TCRdb stores just in-frame clones and leaves some out. The data contain approximately 300,000 clones, 87% of them singletons. Material: PBMCs or T cells enriched from blood (not recorded which). All receptors come from a woman aged 25 to 39 who had recovered from COVID-19.

The J gene is TRBJ1-6, the V gene TRBV30; perhaps TRBD1 as D (6 bases). This CDR3 spans 17 amino acids. Trimming shortened V by 3 bases and J by 0 bases, and 15 bases separated the two germline ends. Germline loops: CDR1 GTSNPN, CDR2 SVGIG (reference sequence). For the CDR3, the DNA is TGTGCCTGGAGAATCCCTGGGGGCAGCTCCTATAATTCACCCCTCCACTTT. This encodes CAWRIPGGSSYNSPLHF.

This chain joins TRBV2 and TRBJ1-1; D unresolved. Germline CDR1 and CDR2: SNHLY and FYNNEI. The germline V and J ends were trimmed by 11 bases and 1 base, with 17 bases remaining between them. The CDR3 extends over 14 amino acids. In DNA, the CDR3 is TGTGCCGGCCAGACCGTGACAACGAACACTGAAGCTTTCTTT. Translation gives CAGQTVTTNTEAFF.

The chain links TRBV9 to TRBJ2-1; a possible D gene is TRBD2 (5 bases). Germline CDR1 reads SGDLS; CDR2 reads YYNGEE. The CDR3 loop spans 15 amino acids. V shed 3 bases and J shed 4 bases, with 14 bases lying between them. This chain's CDR3 is CASSGPLVSYNEQFF. CDR3 in DNA: TGTGCCAGCAGCGGCCCACTAGTTTCGTACAATGAGCAGTTCTTC.

The chain is built from TRBV27 and TRBJ1-5, with 8 bases lining up with TRBD1. The germline V gene encodes CDR1 MNHEY and CDR2 SMNVEV (reference sequence). The length of the CDR3 is 13 residues. Trimming at V came to 3 bases and at J to 6 bases, leaving 1 base not matched to a gene. This CDR3 is CASSLQGAQPQHF. In DNA form, the CDR3 reads TGTGCCAGCAGTTTGCAGGGGGCTCAGCCCCAGCATTTT.

CDR3 protein: CASSTGTGTEAFF. CDR3 coding DNA: TGTGCCAGCAGCACAGGGACAGGCACTGAAGCTTTCTTT. V and J are TRBV7-3 and TRBJ1-1, with 8 bases fitting TRBD1. The trim removed 5 bases at V and 4 bases at J, leaving 3 bases unmatched. Looked up from germline, CDR1 is SGHTA and CDR2 is FQGTGA. The CDR3 has 13 residues. The entire variable domain, with the rest obtained from reference TRBV7-3 and TRBJ1-1, is as follows: GAGVSQTPSNKVTEKGKYVELRCDPISGHTALYWYRQSLGQGPEFLIYFQGTGAADDSGLPNDRFFAVRPEGSVSTLKIQRTERGDSAVYLCASSTGTGTEAFFGQGTRLTVV.

The chain uses TRBV21-1 and TRBJ1-2; TRBD1 is the table's D call and was not checked against the DNA. TRBV21-1 corresponds to a pseudogene. The CDR3 spans 19 residues. The CDR3 region has the DNA TGTGCCAGCAGCAAAGAAAGACTTTGGGGACAAAGTGGACGGCATGGCTACACCTTC. Translation gives CASSKERLWGQSGRHGYTF.

The CDR3 sequence is CASSQWGGAKTGELFF. As DNA, the CDR3 is TGTGCCAGCAGCCAATGGGGGGGCGCAAAGACCGGGGAGCTGTTTTTT. The chain joins TRBV3-1 (or the pseudogene TRBV3-2) to TRBJ2-2, with D perhaps matching TRBD2 (7 bases). The CDR3 contains 16 residues. From germline, CDR1 is LGHDT and CDR2 YNNKEL (reference sequence). Trimming cost V 2 bases and J 5 bases, with 15 bases left between them.

The J gene is TRBJ2-5, the V gene TRBV4-1; 12 bases align to TRBD2. The CDR3 is 18 amino acids. Trimming removed 0 bases from V and 10 bases from J; junction bases left unmatched: 15. Germline V gene sequence: CDR1 MGHRA, CDR2 YSYEKL. DNA for the CDR3: TGCGCCAGCAGCCAAGATACGGTAACTAGCGGGGGGCTCGGGAGCCAGTACTTC. Translated, it gives CASSQDTVTSGGLGSQYF.

With respect to this clone: This same CDR3 is encoded by further DNA sequences in the sample. The chain is built from TRBV5-4 and TRBJ2-7; possible D gene TRBD1, 6 bases. Germline CDR1 is SGHNT and CDR2 is YYREEE (reference sequence). The V end lost 3 bases, the J end lost 2 bases, and 9 bases lay between the germline ends. The CDR3 contains 13 residues. Written as DNA, the CDR3 is TGTGCCAGCAGCTCAACAGGGACCTACGAGCAGTACTTC. Translating it yields CASSSTGTYEQYF.

The rearrangement uses TRBV19 and TRBJ2-5; the D is unclear. This CDR3 is built from 13 residues. Germline V gene lookup returns CDR1 LNHDA and CDR2 SQIVND (reference sequence). V lost 3 bases, J lost 5 bases, and 10 bases lay in between. This CDR3 is CASSMNSPETQYF. CDR3 nucleotides: TGTGCCAGTAGTATGAACAGTCCGGAGACCCAGTACTTC.

The rearrangement joins TRBV10-3 to TRBJ1-5, with 9 bases matching TRBD1. CDR3 size: 15 residues. The junction had 6 bases not matched to a gene; V was cut back by 2 bases and J by 7 bases. Germline CDR1 ENHRY, CDR2 SYGVKD. CDR3 protein: CAISEMGQGQQPQHF. The CDR3 DNA reads TGTGCCATCAGTGAGATGGGACAGGGTCAGCAGCCCCAGCATTTT.

The chain combines TRBV7-2 with TRBJ1-2; 11 bases align to TRBD1. Per germline, CDR1 SGHTA and CDR2 FQGNSA. Trimming cost V 5 bases and J 4 bases; bases outside gene matches: 6. The CDR3 totals 15 residues. DNA for the CDR3: TGTGCCAGCAGCAGGAGGACAGGGGGCACCTATGGCTACACCTTC. Encoded protein: CASSRRTGGTYGYTF.

The chain has TRBV30 and TRBJ1-1, with TRBD1 identical over 9 bases. The germline CDR1 and CDR2 sequences are GTSNPN and SVGIG (reference sequence). Trimming at V came to 8 bases and at J to 0 bases, leaving 10 bases not matched to a gene. The CDR3 runs to 15 residues. Here the CDR3 DNA reads TGTGCCGGCCAACAGGGGGCTGGCATGAACACTGAAGCTTTCTTT. Translated: CAGQQGAGMNTEAFF.

This clone showed up just once. This chain links TRBV24-1 with TRBJ1-6; TRBD1 aligns across 7 bases. J lost 4 bases, V lost 4 bases, and 6 bases had no gene match. The CDR3 extends over 16 amino acids. Germline V gene data show CDR1 as KGHDR and CDR2 as SFDVKD. In DNA, the CDR3 is TGTGCCACCAGTGAACGGGACAGCCAATATAATTCACCCCTCCACTTT. Encoded protein: CATSERDSQYNSPLHF.